A selection of T cell receptor beta chains follows, all from one sample in a study of early T cells in non-severe SARS-CoV-2 infection. TCRdb re-called the 5' RACE reads with MiXCR, one entry per CDR3 protein. Counted here are almost 30,000 distinct CDR3 sequences, less than 6.5% occurring once; the ten biggest clones make up roughly 6.2%. The sample consisted of whole blood. Receptor source: an adult who was a healthcare worker with PCR-confirmed SARS-CoV-2 infection or an uninfected control (not recorded which). CDR3s include the opening cysteine and the closing phenylalanine or tryptophan. D genes are given only for firm matches. Clone size, where shown, is once, few, many, or a class for clones that have expanded.

abundance: few
v_gene: TRBV10-3
j_gene: TRBJ1-3
d_gene: TRBD1
CDR3aa: CAISRQGLSGNTIYF
CDR3nt: TGTGCCATCAGCCGACAGGGACTCTCTGGAAACACCATATATTTT

abundance: many
v_gene: TRBV7-3
j_gene: TRBJ1-6
d_gene: TRBD1
CDR3aa: CASSLGGGIYNSPLHF
CDR3nt: TGTGCCAGCAGCTTAGGAGGGGGCATCTATAATTCACCCCTCCACTTT

abundance: few
v_gene: TRBV7-9
j_gene: TRBJ1-1
d_gene: NA
CDR3aa: CASRQNTEAFF
CDR3nt: TGTGCCAGCAGACAAAACACTGAAGCTTTCTTT

abundance: many
v_gene: TRBV7-8
j_gene: TRBJ1-4
d_gene: NA
CDR3aa: CASSLVPGTRGEKLFF
CDR3nt: TGTGCCAGCAGCTTAGTTCCAGGGACTCGGGGTGAAAAACTGTTTTTT

abundance: many
v_gene: TRBV20-1
j_gene: TRBJ2-2
d_gene: NA
CDR3aa: CSARDPGRGPDSGELFF
CDR3nt: TGCAGTGCTAGAGATCCCGGGAGGGGGCCGGATTCCGGGGAGCTGTTTTTT

abundance: many
v_gene: TRBV27
j_gene: TRBJ2-7
d_gene: TRBD2
CDR3aa: CASSERGGPDEQYF
CDR3nt: TGTGCCAGCAGTGAGCGGGGGGGCCCGGACGAGCAGTACTTC

abundance: few
v_gene: TRBV18
j_gene: TRBJ2-5
d_gene: NA
CDR3aa: CASKSQETQYF
CDR3nt: TGTGCCAGCAAAAGTCAAGAGACCCAGTACTTC

abundance: NA
v_gene: TRBV30
j_gene: TRBJ2-4
d_gene: NA
CDR3aa: CAWRAAAKNIQYF
CDR3nt: TGTGCCTGGAGGGCGGCGGCCAAAAACATTCAGTACTTC

abundance: many
v_gene: TRBV19
j_gene: TRBJ1-5
d_gene: TRBD1
CDR3aa: CASSTGQAINQPQHF
CDR3nt: TGTGCCAGTAGTACTGGACAGGCGATCAATCAGCCCCAGCATTTT

abundance: many
v_gene: TRBV7-8
j_gene: TRBJ2-1
d_gene: TRBD2
CDR3aa: CASSQIRRGGRNEQFF
CDR3nt: TGTGCCAGCAGCCAGATCCGGCGGGGGGGCCGCAATGAGCAGTTCTTC

abundance: many
v_gene: TRBV6-2/TRBV6-3
j_gene: TRBJ1-2
d_gene: NA
CDR3aa: CASSYSGEGGYGYTF
CDR3nt: TGTGCCAGCAGTTACTCAGGCGAAGGAGGCTATGGCTACACCTTC

abundance: many
v_gene: TRBV6-2/TRBV6-3
j_gene: TRBJ2-5
d_gene: NA
CDR3aa: CASKQHSEETQYF
CDR3nt: TGTGCCAGCAAACAGCATTCCGAGGAGACCCAGTACTTC

abundance: few
v_gene: TRBV6-2/TRBV6-3
j_gene: TRBJ1-1
d_gene: NA
CDR3aa: CASSSLWGSTEAFF
CDR3nt: TGTGCCAGCAGTTCTCTATGGGGGAGCACTGAAGCTTTCTTT

abundance: many
v_gene: TRBV5-4
j_gene: TRBJ1-2
d_gene: NA
CDR3aa: CASSLDPNYGYTF
CDR3nt: TGTGCCAGCAGCTTGGACCCCAACTATGGCTACACCTTC

abundance: many
v_gene: TRBV6-2/TRBV6-3
j_gene: TRBJ2-1
d_gene: TRBD2
CDR3aa: CASLKLAGYNEQFF
CDR3nt: TGTGCCTCCCTCAAACTAGCGGGGTACAATGAGCAGTTCTTC

abundance: NA
v_gene: TRBV20-1
j_gene: TRBJ2-7
d_gene: NA
CDR3aa: CSARDWASDLVEQYF
CDR3nt: TGCAGTGCTAGAGATTGGGCTTCTGACCTCGTCGAGCAGTACTTC

abundance: NA
v_gene: TRBV7-9
j_gene: TRBJ1-5
d_gene: NA
CDR3aa: CASSLLAMEPQHF
CDR3nt: TGTGCCAGCAGCTTACTGGCCATGGAACCCCAGCATTTT

abundance: few
v_gene: TRBV7-8
j_gene: TRBJ2-7
d_gene: NA
CDR3aa: CASSLGSAEQYF
CDR3nt: TGTGCCAGCAGCTTAGGCTCGGCAGAGCAGTACTTC